The 22 T cell receptor beta chains below were found in one sample sequenced in a study of T cells in Graves' hyperthyroidism and ophthalmopathy. RNA transcripts served as the template for amplifying TCR beta CDR3 regions. The TCR CDR3 was amplified in a first-round RT-PCR using the HTBI primer set. TCRdb analysed the multiplex PCR reads with MiXCR anew, one entry per CDR3 protein. The table records approximately 610,000 distinct CDR3 sequences, approximately 14% of them present only once. The material sequenced was blood. These receptors all stem from a woman aged 40 to 50 with Graves' ophthalmopathy.

The rearrangement joins TRBV4-3 to TRBJ2-6; D is unresolved. Per the germline V gene, CDR1 is LGHNA and CDR2 is YSLEER. Trimming pared 4 bases from V and 1 base from J, leaving 17 bases between. The CDR3 has 18 residues. The CDR3 reads CASSPSGSTYSGANVLTF. The CDR3 region has the DNA TGCGCCAGCAGCCCTTCAGGCAGCACCTATTCTGGGGCCAACGTCCTGACTTTC.

This clonotype was detected ten times or more. This chain connects TRBV28 to TRBJ2-5; the D gene is possibly TRBD2 (5 bases). CDR3 length equals 15 residues. Germline CDR1 and CDR2: MDHEN and SYDVKM. V was cut by 7 bases and J by 1 base, with 16 bases left in between. For the CDR3, the DNA is TGTGCCAGCAAACAAGCGGCATACCTCCAAGAGACCCAGTACTTC. Its protein product is CASKQAAYLQETQYF. The whole variable domain, filled in from reference TRBV28 and TRBJ2-5, reads DVKVTQSSRYLVKRTGEKVFLECVQDMDHENMFWYRQDPGLGLRLIYFSYDVKMKEKGDIPEGYSVSREKKERFSLILESASTNQTSMYLCASKQAAYLQETQYFGPGTRLLVL.

In the case of this clonotype: A much larger clone lies one base from this, so it may be a read error. V usage is TRBV24-1 and J usage is TRBJ2-2, with D perhaps TRBD1 or TRBD2 (5 bases each). CDR1 is KGHDR and CDR2 is SFDVKD in the germline V gene. CDR3 length equals 15 residues. Between the trimmed V and J ends, which lost 6 bases and 3 bases, there was a span of 13 bases. The DNA of the CDR3 is TGTGCCACCAGTACGGCAGGGCGGGACACCGGGGAGCTGTTTTTT. Protein product: CATSTAGRDTGELFF.

This clonotype was seen at least ten times. The gene calls are TRBV12-3 or TRBV12-4 and TRBJ2-5, with D possibly being TRBD1 or TRBD2 (5 bases each). The V gene lost 6 bases and the J gene lost 5 bases, with 13 bases spanning the gap. CDR3 length equals 13 residues. The CDR3 DNA reads as TGTGCCAGCAGCCCAGGGAGCTTGGAGACCCAGTACTTC. It encodes CASSPGSLETQYF.

This clonotype showed up just a few times. The V gene is TRBV5-1, the J gene TRBJ1-1; 11 nucleotides line up with TRBD1. Unmatched junction bases numbered 9, after V lost 4 bases and J lost 4 bases. The CDR3 runs to 16 residues. Germline V gene data show CDR1 as SGHRS and CDR2 as YFSETQ. CDR3 DNA sequence: TGCGCCAGCAGCCCCCGGGGGGGGACAGGGGGCACTGAAGCTTTCTTT. This encodes CASSPRGGTGGTEAFF. Filled out from reference TRBV5-1 and TRBJ1-1, the complete variable domain reads KAGVTQTPRYLIKTRGQQVTLSCSPISGHRSVSWYQQTPGQGLQFLFEYFSETQRNKGNFPGRFSGRQFSNSRSEMNVSTLELGDSALYLCASSPRGGTGGTEAFFGQGTRLTVV.

The table lists this clonotype with many counts. This chain links TRBV7-2 with TRBJ1-5; possibly TRBD1 for D (5 bases). The CDR3 spans 13 residues. The V gene's germline CDR1 is SGHTA and CDR2 FQGNSA. Trimming removed 1 base from V and 9 bases from J, with 10 bases in between. CDR3 sequence: CASSLGDWLPQHF. DNA of the CDR3: TGTGCCAGCAGCTTAGGGGACTGGCTGCCCCAGCATTTT. Full variable domain (missing parts from reference TRBV7-2 and TRBJ1-5): GAGVSQSPSNKVTEKGKDVELRCDPISGHTALYWYRQSLGQGLEFLIYFQGNSAPDKSGLPSDRFSAERTGGSVSTLTIQRTQQEDSAVYLCASSLGDWLPQHFGDGTRLSIL.

This clonotype was seen more than once but under ten times. The chain couples TRBV24-1 to TRBJ1-2; no reliable D call. The germline V gene has CDR1 KGHDR and CDR2 SFDVKD. CDR3 length equals 13 residues. V dropped 5 bases and J dropped 3 bases, with 9 bases sitting between them. DNA for the CDR3: TGTGCCACCAGTGCCTCGGGGTACTATGGCTACACCTTC. Translated, it gives CATSASGYYGYTF.

This clonotype was found many times. V and J are TRBV7-3 and TRBJ2-2; 9 bases match TRBD1. In germline, CDR1 is SGHTA, CDR2 FQGTGA. The V segment lost 5 bases and the J segment 7 bases; nucleotides outside the gene matches: 11. This CDR3 is built from 16 residues. CDR3 nucleotides: TGTGCCAGCAGCGCTTACTCGGGACAGGGTGACGGGGAGCTGTTTTTT. Residues: CASSAYSGQGDGELFF.

The chain joins TRBV11-3 to TRBJ1-1; TRBD1 aligns across 7 bases. This CDR3 spans 12 amino acids. V was pared by 6 bases and J by 9 bases, with 7 bases of the junction left unmatched. Germline V gene lookup returns CDR1 SGHNT and CDR2 YENEEA. The CDR3 here is CASSPRQGQAFF. CDR3 in DNA: TGTGCCAGCAGTCCTAGACAGGGTCAAGCTTTCTTT.

This clonotype has at least ten counts. J is TRBJ2-2 and V is TRBV11-2, with a tentative D call TRBD1 (5 bases). Germline CDR1 SGHAT, CDR2 FQNNGV. The CDR3 covers 16 residues. The V and J ends lost 5 bases and 5 bases respectively, with 18 bases between them. Here the CDR3 DNA reads TGTGCCAGCAGCCCGGCGCAGGACAAAATTACCGGGGAGCTGTTTTTT. Its protein is CASSPAQDKITGELFF.

The CDR3 sequence is CASSYSGPADRAYNSPLHF. The CDR3 bases are TGTGCCAGCAGTTACTCGGGGCCCGCAGACAGGGCCTATAATTCACCCCTCCACTTT. The rearrangement uses TRBV6-2 or TRBV6-3 and TRBJ1-6, with 7 bases fitting TRBD1. Unmatched junction bases numbered 10, after V lost 0 bases and J lost 2 bases. The germline CDR1 and CDR2 sequences are MNHEY and SVGEGT. CDR3 length equals 19 residues.

Ten or more counts support this clonotype. J is TRBJ1-1 and V is TRBV7-9, with D possibly matching TRBD1 (6 bases). The CDR3 spans 13 residues. V was pared by 1 base and J by 8 bases, with 11 bases between. Germline loops: CDR1 SEHNR, CDR2 FQNEAQ (reference sequence). In DNA, the CDR3 is TGTGCCAGCAGCTTAGATTCGGGGGGCGAAGCTTTCTTT. It yields the protein CASSLDSGGEAFF. The full variable domain, rest sourced from reference TRBV7-9 and TRBJ1-1, is DTGVSQNPRHKITKRGQNVTFRCDPISEHNRLYWYRQTLGQGPEFLTYFQNEAQLEKSRLLSDRFSAERPKGSFSTLEIQRTEQGDSAMYLCASSLDSGGEAFFGQGTRLTVV.

This clonotype was counted at least ten times. The chain combines TRBV5-1 with TRBJ1-1, with D hard to call. Germline lookup yields CDR1 SGHRS and CDR2 YFSETQ. The V end was cut by 0 bases, the J end by 4 bases, with 13 bases between. The CDR3 length is 15 residues. CDR3 protein: CASSLEVVGSTEAFF. The CDR3 DNA is TGCGCCAGCAGCTTGGAGGTGGTCGGGAGCACTGAAGCTTTCTTT.

In its sample, this clonotype was seen many times. V gene TRBV30 combines with J gene TRBJ2-2; possible D gene TRBD2, 5 bases. The CDR3 sequence is 14 residues long. Germline V gene lookup returns CDR1 GTSNPN and CDR2 SVGIG (reference sequence). Trimming removed 4 bases at V and 3 bases at J, with 12 bases between. The CDR3 bases are TGTGCCTGGAAAAGGGAGTTTGACACCGGGGAGCTGTTTTTT. Residues: CAWKREFDTGELFF.

At least ten counts were recorded for this clonotype. The V and J genes are TRBV14 and TRBJ2-7; D is perhaps TRBD1 (5 bases). Germline values: CDR1 SGHDN, CDR2 FVKESK. There are 15 residues in the CDR3. V lost 4 bases to trimming and J lost 1 base, with 14 bases between them. The CDR3 DNA is TGTGCCAGCAGCCTCACCGCGGACACATCCTACGAGCAGTACTTC. It translates to CASSLTADTSYEQYF. The entire variable domain, with the rest obtained from reference TRBV14 and TRBJ2-7, is as follows: EAGVTQFPSHSVIEKGQTVTLRCDPISGHDNLYWYRRVMGKEIKFLLHFVKESKQDESGMPNNRFLAERTGGTYSTLKVQPAELEDSGVYFCASSLTADTSYEQYFGPGTRLTVT.

This clonotype was detected ten times or more. This sequence joins TRBV20-1 and TRBJ2-5; TRBD2 agrees at 10 bases. This CDR3 is 16 amino acids long. V dropped 3 bases and J dropped 0; count of bases not matched to a gene: 7. Germline CDR1 and CDR2: DFQATT and SNEGSKA (reference sequence). The CDR3 region has the DNA TGCAGTGCTAGGGGGTGGACTAGCGGAGACCAAGAGACCCAGTACTTC. It specifies CSARGWTSGDQETQYF.

In this sample, this clonotype turned up many times. This chain uses TRBV6-5 with TRBJ2-7, with D perhaps matching TRBD1 (6 bases). The length of the CDR3 is 16 residues. Germline V lookup: CDR1 MNHEY, CDR2 SVGAGI. V lost 2 bases to trimming and J lost 0 bases, with 14 bases between them. CDR3 sequence (DNA): TGTGCCAGCAGTTACATCCCGGACAGCCTCTCCTACGAGCAGTACTTC. It specifies CASSYIPDSLSYEQYF.

This clonotype was detected many times. The chain links TRBV28 to TRBJ1-5; 7 bases are a match to TRBD1. V lost 6 bases and J lost 2; bases outside the gene matches: 7. Germline V lookup: CDR1 MDHEN, CDR2 SYDVKM. This CDR3 spans 15 amino acids. CDR3 region: CASSPQGYGNQPQHF. As DNA, the CDR3 is TGTGCCAGCAGCCCACAGGGGTATGGCAATCAGCCCCAGCATTTT.

This clonotype came up many times. The rearrangement joins TRBV6-2 or TRBV6-3 to TRBJ1-2; D may be TRBD1 (5 bases). CDR1 and CDR2 from the germline V gene are MNHEY and SVGEGT. V was clipped by 4 bases and J by 0 bases, with 18 bases between them. The CDR3 covers 17 residues. This CDR3 reads CASSSPKAGPPNYGYTF. In DNA, the CDR3 is TGTGCCAGCAGTTCCCCCAAGGCGGGGCCTCCTAACTATGGCTACACCTTC.

This clonotype has ten or more counts. The chain has TRBV28 and TRBJ2-7, with TRBD2 as a possible D gene (6 bases). CDR3 length: 15 amino acids. Trimming removed 2 bases from V and 3 bases from J, with 14 bases in between. The germline V gene has CDR1 MDHEN and CDR2 SYDVKM. The CDR3 sequence: CASSLDTGVGYEQYF. CDR3 DNA sequence: TGTGCCAGCAGTTTAGACACGGGAGTCGGCTACGAGCAGTACTTC. Full variable domain (missing parts from reference TRBV28 and TRBJ2-7): DVKVTQSSRYLVKRTGEKVFLECVQDMDHENMFWYRQDPGLGLRLIYFSYDVKMKEKGDIPEGYSVSREKKERFSLILESASTNQTSMYLCASSLDTGVGYEQYFGPGTRLTVT.

This clonotype was seen ten or more times. The V and J genes are TRBV19 and TRBJ1-2, with unresolved D. Germline V gene data show CDR1 as LNHDA and CDR2 as SQIVND (reference sequence). This CDR3 has 13 residues. The V and J ends lost 4 bases and 7 bases respectively, with 13 bases between them. As DNA, the CDR3 is TGTGCCAGTAGTACCCAAGAAATTAGTGGCTACACCTTC. Amino acids: CASSTQEISGYTF. The full variable domain, rest sourced from reference TRBV19 and TRBJ1-2, is DGGITQSPKYLFRKEGQNVTLSCEQNLNHDAMYWYRQDPGQGLRLIYYSQIVNDFQKGDIAEGYSVSREKKESFPLTVTSAQKNPTAFYLCASSTQEISGYTFGSGTRLTVV.

A remark on this clonotype: At one of its ends the junction is not consistent with the germline gene, which may arise from a read error. The CDR3 region is CSARIAGRLDTEAFF. In nucleotides, the CDR3 is TGCAGTGCTAGAATCGCCGGACGGTTGGACACTGAAGCCTTCTTT. The V and J genes are TRBV20-1 and TRBJ1-1; D perhaps matches TRBD1 (5 bases). This CDR3 has 15 amino acids. Germline V gene data show CDR1 as DFQATT and CDR2 as SNEGSKA (reference sequence).